The rows below give T cell receptor beta chains drawn from one sample of a study of shared clonotypes between healthy human individuals. Only in-frame clones appear in the TCRdb table, and some are missing; sequencing was by immunoSEQ multiplex PCR. The top ten clones hold under 0.15% of a sample with 2 million to 2.5 million clones, roughly 94% of them seen once. The sequencing input was naive CD4+ T cells sorted from blood. The receptors shown here come from a man aged 18 to 29 in good health. Each CDR3 is given with its conserved first and last residue. Clone size, where shown, is once, few, many, or a class for clones that have expanded.

NA | TRBV27 | CASSSGTRTYEQYF
NA | TRBV15 | CATSRVGNQPQHF
NA | TRBV5-1 | CASSLTGTGDYETQYF
NA | TRBV25-1 | CASSEWRVNTGELFF
NA | TRBV9 | CASSLSGVYNEQFF
NA | TRBV7-2 | CASTNQAYEQYF
NA | TRBV18 | CASSLDRGSPLHF
NA | TRBV6-5 | CASSYMEYTDTQYF
NA | TRBV19 | CATGALPDTQYF
NA | TRBV11-2 | CASSPLANPDLGYF
NA | TRBV19 | CATEPTRGRNTEAFF
NA | TRBV7-2 | CASSPETYSTEAFF
NA | TRBV2 | CASSVIEENTEAFF
NA | TRBV19 | CASSAGLGKRDEQFF
NA | TRBV6-6 | CASSRGGRLGETQYF
NA | TRBV7-8 | CASSLEGSSYEQYF
NA | TRBV30 | CAWSRRAGAREELFF
NA | TRBV30 | CAWSDRGDYGYTF
NA | TRBV18 | CASSPLAGGQDNEQFF
NA | TRBV2 | CASTQVQAYTEAFF
NA | TRBV15 | CATSREGTSHQETQYF
NA | TRBV2 | CASSVNRAQDTQYF
NA | TRBV2 | CASTIPDGQTRGEQYF
NA | TRBV6-5 | CASSREGTGFYGYTF
NA | TRBV18 | CASSPPGTNYEQYF
NA | TRBV4-1 | CASNPFGQGGTGELFF
NA | TRBV7-2 | CASSRAWGQETQYF
few | TRBV15 | CATSIGQGNQPQHF
NA | TRBV5-6 | CASSERIGTDTQYF
NA | TRBV11-2 | CASSPPAGYSYEQYF
few | TRBV5-1 | CASSLDGASTDTQYF
NA | TRBV30 | CAWSTIAGGPRGDYEQYF
NA | TRBV18 | CASSPQGLRNEQFF
NA | TRBV6-1 | CASSNRGARQETQYF
NA | TRBV6-5 | CASSYRDRGAKNIQYF
NA | TRBV7-2 | CASGRDRGHYEQYF
NA | TRBV6-6 | CASSSPWDIQETQYF
NA | TRBV13 | CASSPRPGDSYGYTF
NA | TRBV7-9 | CASSLLIRGQRMNTEAFF